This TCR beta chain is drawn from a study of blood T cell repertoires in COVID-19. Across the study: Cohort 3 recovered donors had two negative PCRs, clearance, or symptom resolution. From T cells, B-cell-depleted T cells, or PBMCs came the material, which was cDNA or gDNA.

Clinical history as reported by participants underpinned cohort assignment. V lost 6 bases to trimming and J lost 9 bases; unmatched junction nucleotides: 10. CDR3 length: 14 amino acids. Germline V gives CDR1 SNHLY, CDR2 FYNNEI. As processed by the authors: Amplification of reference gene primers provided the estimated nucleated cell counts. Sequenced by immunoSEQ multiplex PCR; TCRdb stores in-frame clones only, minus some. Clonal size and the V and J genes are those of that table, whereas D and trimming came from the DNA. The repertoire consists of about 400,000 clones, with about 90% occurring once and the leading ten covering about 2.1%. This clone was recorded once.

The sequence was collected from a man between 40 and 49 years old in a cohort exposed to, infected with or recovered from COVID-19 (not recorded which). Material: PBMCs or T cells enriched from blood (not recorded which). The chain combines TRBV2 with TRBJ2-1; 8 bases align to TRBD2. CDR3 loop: CASSWVGTSGEQFF. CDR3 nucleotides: TGTGCCAGCAGCTGGGTGGGTACTAGCGGTGAGCAGTTCTTC.